The T cell receptor (beta chain) described here comes from a study of blood T cell repertoires in COVID-19 (dated by TCRdb to 2018 to 2021). Regarding the complete study: Samples covering the acute and convalescent phases of COVID-19 were provided by collaborators in the United States, Italy and Spain. The samples were drawn from the first 160 participants of the ongoing ImmuneRACE study and from roughly 1,300 subjects provided by 6 global collaborators. A freely available public database, intended as a resource for researchers studying the immune response to SARS-CoV-2, is where the repertoires were released. The prospective study material was composed of cDNA or gDNA derived from T cells, B-cell-depleted T cells, or PBMCs. Sample metadata almost always included a de-identified subject ID, COVID-19 status, age in years and sex. Subjects who had been exposed to COVID-19, were actively infected with it, or had recovered from it provided the deeply sampled blood TCRbeta repertoires that made up the dataset. Where available, HLA class I and class II types were obtained from metadata supplied by the sample provider rather than from assay-based typing.

The immunoSEQ Assay, a bias-controlled multiplex PCR, was used to amplify TCRbeta CDR3 regions from genomic DNA. The published analysis was carried out like this. Within the assay, amplification of reference gene primers was used to estimate how many nucleated cells each sample contained. Sequence reads were collapsed and filtered to measure the absolute abundance of every unique TCRbeta CDR3 rearrangement. Productive Simpson clonality was computed per sample as the square root of Simpson's diversity index over productive rearrangements. TCRdb stores this immuneACCESS table with in-frame sequences only. Part of the clones is absent; in the studies checked, under half of the shortfall reflects unresolved V genes, and no reason is known for the rest. That table supplies the V and J calls and clone size; D and trimming were determined from the DNA. The sample profile shows 20,000 to 25,000 clones; roughly 91% of them were found once. 7.7% of the sample lies in the top ten.

Based on the germline V gene (reference sequence), the CDR1 and CDR2 sequences are MNHEY and SMNVEV. The germline V and J ends show losses of 5 bases and 0 bases respectively, and no gene match explains 19 bases of the junction. The CDR3 starts with the cysteine, ends with the phenylalanine, and has 20 residues. The retained sequence is limited to the CDR3, 60 bases, with the frame set at the first base. Each collaborating institution followed its own protocols to collect whole blood in K2EDTA tubes. Collaborator samples were shipped for TCRbeta analysis as frozen whole blood, isolated PBMCs, or DNA extracted from either sample type. With respect to this clone: No cognate antigen has been identified for it. Base qualities are not provided; no much larger clone lies one nucleotide away.

Results the study describes overall, beyond this receptor: Clinical and demographic metadata were provided uncurated, with the amount varying by source and participant.

The sequence is built from TRBV27 and TRBJ1-5, with 7 central nucleotides matching TRBD1. This receptor was obtained from a woman between 55 and 75 years old with active COVID-19. Input material: peripheral blood. The bases are TGTGCCAGCAGTCCATACCTATTGGACAGGCTCCAATATAGCAATCAGCCCCAGCATTTT. This sequence encodes CASSPYLLDRLQYSNQPQHF.